The 26 T cell receptor beta chains presented below share a single source sample, sequenced in a study of blood T cell repertoires in COVID-19. Only in-frame clones appear in the TCRdb table, and some are missing; sequencing was by immunoSEQ multiplex PCR. The sample lists under 500,000 clones, roughly nine tenths occurring once. Sequenced material: PBMCs or T cells enriched from blood (not recorded which). The receptor source for this set is a man aged 25-45 years who had recovered from COVID-19.

The V and J genes are TRBV7-9 and TRBJ1-2; D is uncertain. The V end lost 2 bases, the J end lost 2 bases, and 6 bases lay between the germline ends. The germline V gene encodes CDR1 SEHNR and CDR2 FQNEAQ (reference sequence). The CDR3 sequence is 13 residues long. The CDR3: CASSLPQNYGYTF. The CDR3 DNA reads TGTGCCAGCAGCTTACCACAGAACTATGGCTACACCTTC.

The genes are TRBV2 and TRBJ1-4; D is perhaps TRBD1 (6 bases). CDR3 length: 13 amino acids. Germline lookup yields CDR1 SNHLY and CDR2 FYNNEI. V lost 6 bases and J 8 bases, leaving 13 bases between the germline ends. The CDR3 nucleotides read TGTGCCAGCAGAACACAGGGAGGGGAAAAACTGTTTTTT. It yields the protein CASRTQGGEKLFF.

The chain recombines TRBV6-5 with TRBJ1-5, with D possibly being TRBD1 (5 bases). Per the germline V gene, CDR1 is MNHEY and CDR2 is SVGAGI. This CDR3 has 15 amino acids. Trimming pared 0 bases from V and 5 bases from J, leaving 11 bases between. CDR3 residues: CASSYSRGWDQPQHF. In DNA form, the CDR3 reads TGTGCCAGCAGTTACTCAAGGGGTTGGGATCAGCCCCAGCATTTT.

The sample holds one count of this clone. The rearrangement links TRBV7-8 to TRBJ2-1, with D possibly matching TRBD2 (5 bases). With 3 bases removed from V and 3 bases from J, the gap between germline ends came to 12 bases. CDR3 length: 15 residues. CDR1 and CDR2 (germline): SGHVS, FQNEAQ. The CDR3 nucleotides read TGTGCCAGCAGCTTGAGAGAGGGCCTCTACAATGAGCAGTTCTTC. This gives the protein CASSLREGLYNEQFF.

This chain connects TRBV4-1 to TRBJ1-5; TRBD1 might be the D (5 bases). This CDR3 contains 17 residues. The V gene's germline CDR1 is MGHRA and CDR2 YSYEKL. The V end was cut by 3 bases, the J end by 6 bases, with 21 bases between. CDR3 bases: TGCGCCAGCAGCCACGGAAGCGGGGCGGGGGAGGGTCAGCCCCAGCATTTT. This gives the protein CASSHGSGAGEGQPQHF.

The rearrangement uses TRBV5-1 and TRBJ2-3; 9 nucleotides line up with TRBD1. The CDR3 runs 16 residues. V was clipped by 0 bases and J by 1 base; unmatched bases: 3. Germline assignment: CDR1 SGHRS and CDR2 YFSETQ. CDR3 amino acids: CASSLGGQGGTDTQYF. CDR3 DNA sequence: TGCGCCAGCAGCTTGGGGGGACAGGGAGGCACAGATACGCAGTATTTT.

This clone was seen a single time. The chain links TRBV5-1 to TRBJ1-6; TRBD1 agrees at 10 bases. Trimming at V came to 0 bases and at J to 10 bases, leaving 4 bases not matched to a gene. CDR3 length equals 15 residues. From germline, CDR1 is SGHRS and CDR2 YFSETQ. CDR3: CASSLEGQGSSPLHF. The CDR3 bases are TGCGCCAGCAGCTTGGAGGGACAGGGGTCATCACCCCTCCACTTT.

The rearrangement joins TRBV14 to TRBJ1-3; a possible D gene is TRBD1 (5 bases). Trimming pared 6 bases from V and 0 bases from J, leaving 12 bases between. The germline CDR1 and CDR2 sequences are SGHDN and FVKESK. The CDR3 is 15 amino acids. The DNA of the CDR3 is TGTGCCAGCAGAACGGGGGGGAGCTCTGGAAACACCATATATTTT. It yields the protein CASRTGGSSGNTIYF. Drawing the rest from reference TRBV14 and TRBJ1-3, the complete variable domain is EAGVTQFPSHSVIEKGQTVTLRCDPISGHDNLYWYRRVMGKEIKFLLHFVKESKQDESGMPNNRFLAERTGGTYSTLKVQPAELEDSGVYFCASRTGGSSGNTIYFGEGSWLTVV.

The gene calls are TRBV30 and TRBJ2-3; 7 bases agree with TRBD1. The V gene end was trimmed by 5 bases and the J gene end by 3 bases; junction bases not matched to a gene: 8. CDR1 and CDR2 (germline): GTSNPN, SVGIG (reference sequence). The CDR3 loop spans 14 amino acids. CDR3 bases: TGTGCCTGGTGGCAGGGGGTCGGGACAGATACGCAGTATTTT. Translated, it gives CAWWQGVGTDTQYF.

In the case of this clone: One end of the junction does not line up with germline, which may come from a read error. The V call is TRBV6-1, the J call TRBJ2-7, with 7 nucleotides matching TRBD1. The CDR3 runs to 16 residues. Germline V gene data show CDR1 as MNHNS and CDR2 as SASEGT. For the CDR3, the DNA is TGTGCCAGCAGTGAAGCTGGGACAGACCCTCTCTACGAGCAGTATTTC. As protein: CASSEAGTDPLYEQYF.

The gene calls are TRBV5-1 and TRBJ1-2; no firm D call. Germline V gene lookup returns CDR1 SGHRS and CDR2 YFSETQ. This CDR3 comprises 12 residues. V was trimmed by 3 bases and J by 3 bases, leaving 6 bases between them. The CDR3 reads CASSSPDYGYTF. The CDR3 DNA follows: TGCGCCAGCAGCTCCCCGGACTATGGCTACACCTTC.

The chain couples TRBV7-8 to TRBJ1-2; tentative D call: TRBD1 (6 bases). Between the trimmed V and J ends, which lost 1 base and 2 bases, there was a span of 8 bases. This CDR3 has 14 residues. Germline CDR1 reads SGHVS; CDR2 reads FQNEAQ. CDR3 loop: CASSLGQGNYGYTF. The CDR3 bases are TGTGCCAGCAGCTTAGGGCAGGGGAACTATGGCTACACCTTC.

CDR3 protein: CASTETEANEKLFF. As DNA, the CDR3 is TGTGCCAGCACAGAGACGGAGGCTAATGAAAAACTGTTTTTT. J is TRBJ1-4 and V is TRBV7-9; D ambiguous. Trimming left V 7 bases short and J 3 bases short, with 12 bases between. Germline values: CDR1 SEHNR, CDR2 FQNEAQ (reference sequence). This CDR3 is built from 14 residues.

This clone was found a few times. V and J are TRBV3-1 (or the pseudogene TRBV3-2) and TRBJ2-2; TRBD1 matches 8 bases. With 2 bases clipped from V and 7 bases from J, the junction kept 6 bases outside the gene matches. From germline, CDR1 is LGHDT and CDR2 YNNKEL (reference sequence). There are 15 residues in the CDR3. The CDR3 nucleotides are TGTGCCAGCAGCCAACAAGCCGGACAGGGCGGGGAGCTGTTTTTT. It translates to CASSQQAGQGGELFF.

This chain joins TRBV29-1 and TRBJ2-2; TRBD2 might be the D (5 bases). Trimming took 6 bases from V and 6 from J, leaving 14 bases between them. The germline V gene has CDR1 SQVTM and CDR2 ANQGSEA. The CDR3 has 13 amino acids. DNA for the CDR3: TGCAGCGTGTCCAATACTAGGGCCGGGGAGCTGTTTTTT. Protein: CSVSNTRAGELFF.

J is TRBJ2-3 and V is TRBV2, with TRBD1 matching 7 bases. The CDR3 loop spans 15 amino acids. Per germline, CDR1 SNHLY and CDR2 FYNNEI. Germline trimming cut 9 bases from V and 2 bases from J; bases unmatched to any gene: 11. The CDR3: CASNSDRPLTDTQYF. Here the CDR3 DNA reads TGTGCCAGTAATTCGGACAGGCCTCTCACAGATACGCAGTATTTT.

V and J are TRBV28 and TRBJ1-2; TRBD1 agrees at 9 bases. The J segment lost 5 bases and the V segment lost 5 bases, leaving 9 bases of the junction unmatched. The CDR3 sequence is 15 residues long. In germline, CDR1 is MDHEN, CDR2 SYDVKM. The CDR3 protein is CASSIPQDRGYGYTF. The CDR3 DNA is TGTGCCAGCAGTATCCCTCAGGACAGGGGATATGGCTACACCTTC.

This chain uses TRBV7-8 with TRBJ2-2, with 8 bases matching TRBD1. Germline trimming cut 11 bases from V and 5 bases from J; bases unmatched to any gene: 7. This CDR3 has 13 amino acids. Per the germline V gene, CDR1 is SGHVS and CDR2 is FQNEAQ. The CDR3: CAYGQGVTGELFF. The DNA of the CDR3 is TGTGCCTACGGACAGGGAGTAACCGGGGAGCTGTTTTTT.

The rearrangement joins TRBV7-8 to TRBJ2-7; no clear D gene. CDR1 SGHVS and CDR2 FQNEAQ come from the germline V gene. This CDR3 has 14 residues. The V end was cut by 4 bases, the J end by 1 base, with 11 bases between. The CDR3: CASSYTKVSYEQYF. Written as DNA, the CDR3 is TGTGCCAGCAGCTACACCAAAGTGTCCTACGAGCAGTACTTC.

The chain joins TRBV5-1 to TRBJ2-7; possibly TRBD1 for D (6 bases). V was shortened by 1 base and J by 0 bases, with 8 bases between the two germline ends. The germline CDR1 and CDR2 sequences are SGHRS and YFSETQ. There are 14 residues in the CDR3. CDR3 protein: CASSLQGHSYEQYF. Here the CDR3 DNA reads TGCGCCAGCAGCTTGCAGGGGCACTCCTACGAGCAGTACTTC.

The chain couples TRBV4-2 to TRBJ1-4; D is possibly TRBD1 (6 bases). This CDR3 has 15 residues. The germline V gene encodes CDR1 LGHNA and CDR2 YNFKEQ. Deletions cut 4 bases from V and 3 bases from J, with 12 bases between. CDR3 bases: TGTGCCAGCAGCCCCCCGGACAGCCCTAATGAAAAACTGTTTTTT. This encodes CASSPPDSPNEKLFF.

This chain joins TRBV19 and TRBJ1-5; D call uncertain. This CDR3 comprises 16 residues. CDR1 LNHDA and CDR2 SQIVND come from the germline V gene (reference sequence). V lost 6 bases to trimming and J lost 0 bases, with 15 bases between them. The CDR3 DNA follows: TGTGCCAGTAGGAGGGATCGGGGTTTTAGCAATCAGCCCCAGCATTTT. This translates into CASRRDRGFSNQPQHF.

The V gene is TRBV27, the J gene TRBJ2-1, with 8 nucleotides matching TRBD2. After removal of 0 bases from V and 9 bases from J, the junction contained 22 bases not matched to a gene. Germline CDR1 is MNHEY and CDR2 is SMNVEV (reference sequence). The CDR3 is made up of 20 amino acids. CDR3 protein: CASSLSLLAGGPLPTSEQFF. CDR3 coding DNA: TGTGCCAGCAGTTTATCCCTCTTGGCGGGAGGACCCCTACCTACAAGTGAGCAGTTCTTC.

V and J are TRBV7-6 and TRBJ2-2, with TRBD1 as a possible D gene (5 bases). Germline CDR1 SGHVS, CDR2 FNYEAQ. V was pared by 5 bases and J by 8 bases, with 18 bases between. The CDR3 loop spans 15 amino acids. CDR3 region: CASSRSWGYSGELFF. CDR3 coding DNA: TGTGCCAGCAGCCGTTCATGGGGCTACTCAGGGGAGCTGTTTTTT. The full variable domain, its missing parts supplied by reference TRBV7-6 and TRBJ2-2, is GAGVSQSPRYKVTKRGQDVALRCDPISGHVSLYWYRQALGQGPEFLTYFNYEAQQDKSGLPNDRFSAERPEGSISTLTIQRTEQRDSAMYRCASSRSWGYSGELFFGEGSRLTVL.

The genes are TRBV5-1 and TRBJ1-2, with a possible D match to TRBD1 (5 bases). The V and J ends lost 0 bases and 8 bases respectively, with 11 bases between them. The CDR3 runs to 13 residues. CDR1 is SGHRS and CDR2 is YFSETQ in the germline V gene. The CDR3 DNA reads TGCGCCAGCAGCTTGGAGCAGGGCTGGGGCTACACCTTC. This encodes CASSLEQGWGYTF.

The chain carries TRBV19 and TRBJ2-7; 9 bases are shared with TRBD1. The V gene's germline CDR1 is LNHDA and CDR2 SQIVND (reference sequence). V lost 9 bases to trimming and J lost 5 bases; unmatched junction nucleotides: 8. The CDR3 spans 13 residues. The CDR3 sequence is CASEGQGEDEQYF. In DNA form, the CDR3 reads TGTGCCAGCGAGGGACAGGGAGAGGACGAGCAGTACTTC. Filled out from reference TRBV19 and TRBJ2-7, the complete variable domain reads DGGITQSPKYLFRKEGQNVTLSCEQNLNHDAMYWYRQDPGQGLRLIYYSQIVNDFQKGDIAEGYSVSREKKESFPLTVTSAQKNPTAFYLCASEGQGEDEQYFGPGTRLTVT.